A single sample gave rise to the 21 T cell receptor beta chains below, sequenced in a study of human T cells and chemical hapten exposure. MiXCR was run by TCRdb on the RACE reads, yielding one entry per CDR3 protein. The data hold just over 350,000 distinct CDR3 sequences, with 6% to 7% observed a single time. Time point described: patch test 2, 6 weeks after DPC sensitization. This sample's treatment: therapeutic diphenylcyclopropenone sensitization with weekly scalp DPC. The sequences come from whole blood, collected in connection with sensitization to the hapten diphenylcyclopropenone (DPC). These receptors all stem from a woman under 30 with alopecia areata. Some clones in this sample may be carry-over from other donors' samples.

The chain carries TRBV6-5 and TRBJ2-1; D may be TRBD1 or TRBD2 (5 bases each). CDR3 length: 13 amino acids. Germline CDR1 is MNHEY and CDR2 is SVGAGI. V was trimmed by 5 bases and J by 8 bases, leaving 13 bases between them. CDR3 DNA sequence: TGTGCCAGCAGTCCTACGAGGGGCCATGAGCAGTTCTTC. This sequence encodes CASSPTRGHEQFF.

This clonotype has only a few counts. The V and J genes are TRBV12-3 or TRBV12-4 and TRBJ2-7; 8 bases are a match to TRBD1. J was trimmed by 9 bases and V by 5 bases; bases with no gene match: 15. This CDR3 region has 15 residues. The CDR3 is CASSRQGALRLGQYF. The CDR3 DNA follows: TGTGCCAGCAGTCGTCAGGGGGCGCTGAGGCTCGGGCAGTACTTC.

In this sample, this clonotype turned up a few times. The rearrangement links TRBV10-3 to TRBJ1-1; D possibly corresponds to TRBD1 (5 bases). V gave up 1 base and J gave up 7 bases, with 7 bases separating them. Germline V gene lookup returns CDR1 ENHRY and CDR2 SYGVKD. The CDR3 runs 12 residues. The CDR3 DNA is TGTGCCATCAGTGAGTTTCAGGGTGAAGCTTTCTTT. Its protein product is CAISEFQGEAFF.

Of note for this clonotype: This clone may be a read error of a much larger clone one base away. V and J are TRBV5-6 and TRBJ1-4; 7 bases line up with TRBD1. CDR1 SGHDT and CDR2 YYEEEE come from the germline V gene. CDR3 length: 15 amino acids. The CDR3 DNA is TGTGCCTGCAGCCCCTACAGGGGTTACGGGGAAAAACTGTTTTTT. Its translation: CACSPYRGYGEKLFF.

Comment on this clonotype: This may be a read error, as it is one base from a much larger clone. The V gene is TRBV3-1, the J gene TRBJ1-1, with D possibly matching TRBD1 (5 bases). There are 15 residues in the CDR3. V shed 3 bases and J shed 5 bases, with 16 bases lying between them. Germline CDR1 LGHDT, CDR2 YNNKEL (reference sequence). This CDR3 reads CASSHLPRGRTEAFF. The CDR3 region has the DNA TGTGCCAGCAGCCACCTCCCAAGGGGCAGGACTGAAGCTTTCTTT. Full variable domain (rest looked up from reference TRBV3-1 and TRBJ1-1): DTAVSQTPKYLVTQMGNDKSIKCEQNLGHDTMYWYKQDSKKFLKIMFSYNNKELIINETVPNRFSPKSPDKAHLNLHINSLELGDSAVYFCASSHLPRGRTEAFFGQGTRLTVV.

In its sample, this clonotype was seen a few times. Since a much larger clone is just one base distant, this may be a read error. The J gene is TRBJ1-1, the V gene TRBV2, with no clear D. CDR3 length: 13 residues. Trimming shortened V by 4 bases and J by 0 bases, and 6 bases separated the two germline ends. Germline loops: CDR1 SNHLY, CDR2 FYNNEI. The CDR3 protein is CASSGEMNTEAFF. Written as DNA, the CDR3 is TGTGCCAGCAGTGGGGAGATGAACACTGAAGCTTTCTTT.

The CDR3 DNA reads as TGCGCCAGCAGCCAAGATCCAGCGGGGGGCCGCCGGGAGACCCAGTACTTC. It translates to CASSQDPAGGRRETQYF. This rearrangement joins TRBV4-1 to TRBJ2-5, with 9 bases fitting TRBD2. With V trimmed by 0 bases and J by 5 bases, 10 bases remained unmatched. The CDR3 spans 17 residues. Per germline, CDR1 MGHRA and CDR2 YSYEKL.

There are a few counts of this clonotype. The chain is built from TRBV9 and TRBJ2-7; D is undetermined. This CDR3 contains 14 residues. Germline CDR1 and CDR2: SGDLS and YYNGEE. V was clipped by 0 bases and J by 1 base, with 8 bases between them. The CDR3 sequence: CASSVAAGSYEQYF. In DNA, the CDR3 is TGTGCCAGCAGCGTAGCAGCAGGTTCCTACGAGCAGTACTTC.

This clonotype was found many times. V usage is TRBV6-6 and J usage is TRBJ1-6; D call uncertain. Germline V gene data show CDR1 as MNHNY and CDR2 as SVGAGI (reference sequence). This CDR3 region has 14 residues. V was cut by 2 bases and J by 7 bases, with 9 bases left in between. In DNA form, the CDR3 reads TGTGCCAGCAGTTACAGCGTCATAAATTCACCCCTCCACTTT. Protein sequence: CASSYSVINSPLHF.

This chain joins TRBV4-1 and TRBJ2-2; perhaps TRBD1 as D (5 bases). Germline CDR1 MGHRA, CDR2 YSYEKL. This CDR3 comprises 15 residues. Trimming cost V 1 base and J 4 bases, with 10 bases left between them. In DNA form, the CDR3 reads TGCGCCAGCAGCCAAGGACAGTTCAGCACCGGGGAGCTGTTTTTT. Encoded protein: CASSQGQFSTGELFF.

The sample holds many counts of this clonotype. The chain links TRBV12-3 or TRBV12-4 to TRBJ2-1, with TRBD1 matching 10 bases. The V segment lost 6 bases and the J segment 9 bases; nucleotides outside the gene matches: 11. The CDR3 consists of 15 residues. CDR3 region: CASSGQGVGYGEQFF. The CDR3 coding sequence is TGTGCCAGCAGCGGACAGGGGGTCGGATACGGTGAGCAGTTCTTC.

This clonotype was seen more than once but under ten times. This chain links TRBV18 with TRBJ2-7; D might be TRBD1 or TRBD2, each matching 5 bases. CDR3 length: 15 residues. CDR1 is KGHSH and CDR2 is LQKENI in the germline V gene. V was clipped by 0 bases and J by 6 bases, with 15 bases between them. CDR3 loop: CASSPPARGRGEQYF. CDR3 coding DNA: TGTGCCAGCTCACCACCGGCAAGGGGTCGGGGCGAGCAGTACTTC.

This clonotype was found many times. V gene TRBV10-3 combines with J gene TRBJ1-1; D is ambiguous. Germline V CDR1 and CDR2: ENHRY, SYGVKD. The germline V and J ends were trimmed by 2 bases and 3 bases, with 10 bases remaining between them. The CDR3 extends over 14 amino acids. CDR3 sequence: CAISEASLYTEAFF. In nucleotides, the CDR3 is TGTGCCATCAGTGAGGCCTCCTTATACACTGAAGCTTTCTTT.

This clonotype was observed a handful of times. J is TRBJ1-2 and V is TRBV6-2 or TRBV6-3; tentative D call: TRBD1 (6 bases). Trimming took 7 bases from V and 0 from J, leaving 12 bases between them. CDR3 length: 14 residues. Germline V gives CDR1 MNHEY, CDR2 SVGEGT. The CDR3 here is CASTRDTSNYGYTF. As DNA, the CDR3 is TGTGCCAGCACCAGGGACACATCTAACTATGGCTACACCTTC.

At least ten counts were recorded for this clonotype. CDR3 sequence: CSARTGGPDYNSPLHF. The DNA for the CDR3 is TGCAGTGCTAGAACTGGGGGGCCAGATTATAATTCACCCCTCCACTTT. V usage is TRBV20-1 and J usage is TRBJ1-6; a possible D gene is TRBD1 (6 bases). The CDR3 consists of 16 residues. Germline lookup yields CDR1 DFQATT and CDR2 SNEGSKA (reference sequence). The V end was cut by 2 bases, the J end by 4 bases, with 15 bases between.

The rearrangement links TRBV12-3 or TRBV12-4 to TRBJ2-1, with TRBD2 identical over 11 bases. V dropped 7 bases and J dropped 9; count of bases not matched to a gene: 8. CDR3 length: 14 amino acids. The chain's CDR3 is CASTVSGGAFEQFF. CDR3 in DNA: TGTGCCAGCACCGTTAGCGGGGGGGCCTTTGAGCAGTTCTTC.

In its sample, this clonotype was seen many times. The chain uses TRBV27 and TRBJ1-5, with D unclear. The CDR3 is 15 amino acids. The germline gives CDR1 MNHEY, CDR2 SMNVEV (reference sequence). V dropped 2 bases and J dropped 0 bases, with 8 bases sitting between them. CDR3 DNA: TGTGCCAGCAGTTTAGCGGCAGCTAGCAATCAGCCCCAGCATTTT. Residues: CASSLAAASNQPQHF.

The chain links TRBV6-2 or TRBV6-3 to TRBJ1-5; TRBD1 is a possible D gene (6 bases). The CDR3 loop spans 14 amino acids. Trimming removed 4 bases from V and 9 bases from J, with 16 bases in between. The V gene's germline CDR1 is MNHEY and CDR2 SVGEGT. The CDR3 nucleotides are TGTGCCAGCAGTTCGGGGGGCCCCCGGAGGCCCCAGCATTTT. This codes for CASSSGGPRRPQHF.

This clonotype was recorded at least ten times. The chain uses TRBV20-1 and TRBJ1-1, with 7 bases that match TRBD1. V dropped 5 bases and J dropped 3; count of bases not matched to a gene: 9. Germline CDR1 is DFQATT and CDR2 is SNEGSKA (reference sequence). This CDR3 has 14 residues. The CDR3 loop reads CSARSGQEYTEAFF. The DNA of the CDR3 is TGCAGTGCTCGGAGTGGACAGGAGTACACTGAAGCTTTCTTT.

This clonotype was found a few times. This chain uses TRBV28 with TRBJ1-3, with a possible D match to TRBD1 (6 bases). Germline assignment: CDR1 MDHEN and CDR2 SYDVKM. V lost 8 bases, J lost 0 bases, and 14 bases lay in between. The CDR3 contains 15 residues. The CDR3 sequence is CASSTGQLSGNTIYF. CDR3 bases: TGTGCCAGCTCGACCGGACAGCTCTCTGGAAACACCATATATTTT.

The chain couples TRBV5-1 to TRBJ1-1; perhaps TRBD1 as D (5 bases). CDR1 is SGHRS, CDR2 YFSETQ, per germline. V was shortened by 0 bases and J by 5 bases, with 11 bases between the two germline ends. The CDR3 consists of 14 residues. CDR3 loop: CASSLAKGLTEAFF. CDR3 nucleotide sequence: TGCGCCAGCAGCTTGGCGAAGGGGCTGACTGAAGCTTTCTTT.